These T cell receptor beta chains were read from a single sample in a study of CD8+ T cells in alopecia areata. Sequencing was performed with immunoSEQ multiplex PCR; in TCRdb, only in-frame clones are kept and a portion is missing. The sample lists about 140,000 clones; 86% were seen once. The starting material was CD8+ T cells sorted from blood, obtained at week 4, from a patient treated with tofacitinib. All receptors come from a human donor with alopecia areata. Both conserved end residues are part of each CDR3. A D gene is named only where the DNA matches it firmly. Size values are once, few and many counts, or a class for expanded clones, and some rows have none.

J,D,V,size,DNA,CDR3
TRBJ1-5,-,TRBV6-1,-,TGTGCCAGCAGTGAACGGGACACCGCTAGCAATCAGCCCCAGCATTTT,CASSERDTASNQPQHF
TRBJ2-7,-,TRBV7-9,-,TGTGCCAGCAGCTTTGGGAGGGAGCAGTACTTC,CASSFGREQYF
TRBJ1-1,TRBD1,TRBV5-4,-,TGTGCCAGCAGCCCGACAGGGGATGAAGCTTTCTTT,CASSPTGDEAFF
TRBJ2-2,TRBD2,TRBV7-2,-,TGTGCCAGCAGCTTGCTAGCGGGAGGGTCGCCCGGGGAGCTGTTTTTT,CASSLLAGGSPGELFF
TRBJ2-7,-,TRBV5-4,-,TGTGCCAGCAGCTTGGGCCGAACCGAGCAGTACTTC,CASSLGRTEQYF
TRBJ2-3,TRBD2,TRBV4-1,-,TGCGCCAGCAGCGCCCGGACTAGCGGGAGTTCAGATACGCAGTATTTT,CASSARTSGSSDTQYF
TRBJ1-5,-,TRBV9,-,TGTGCCAGCGGTGAGCCCCAGCATTTT,CASGEPQHF
TRBJ2-6,-,TRBV6-4,-,TGTGCCAGCAGTGCAGGGCTCTCTGGGGCCAACGTCCTGACTTTC,CASSAGLSGANVLTF
TRBJ2-1,-,TRBV29-1,-,TGCAGCGTTGTAACGACCCTATTCTCCTACAATGAGCAGTTCTTC,CSVVTTLFSYNEQFF
TRBJ2-1,-,TRBV2,-,TGTGCCCTACTAGGGGGAGACACCTACAATGAGCAGTTCTTC,CALLGGDTYNEQFF
TRBJ2-5,-,TRBV4-1,-,TGCGCCAGCAGCCAGCGGACGGGAGCGTACCAAGAGACCCAGTACTTC,CASSQRTGAYQETQYF
TRBJ1-1,-,TRBV10-3,-,TGTGCCATCAGTGAGTCTCTAGTGAACACTGAAGCTTTCTTT,CAISESLVNTEAFF
TRBJ2-3,-,TRBV29-1,once,TGCAGCGTTGAAGAATTGGGGACAAGCACAGATACGCAGTATTTT,CSVEELGTSTDTQYF